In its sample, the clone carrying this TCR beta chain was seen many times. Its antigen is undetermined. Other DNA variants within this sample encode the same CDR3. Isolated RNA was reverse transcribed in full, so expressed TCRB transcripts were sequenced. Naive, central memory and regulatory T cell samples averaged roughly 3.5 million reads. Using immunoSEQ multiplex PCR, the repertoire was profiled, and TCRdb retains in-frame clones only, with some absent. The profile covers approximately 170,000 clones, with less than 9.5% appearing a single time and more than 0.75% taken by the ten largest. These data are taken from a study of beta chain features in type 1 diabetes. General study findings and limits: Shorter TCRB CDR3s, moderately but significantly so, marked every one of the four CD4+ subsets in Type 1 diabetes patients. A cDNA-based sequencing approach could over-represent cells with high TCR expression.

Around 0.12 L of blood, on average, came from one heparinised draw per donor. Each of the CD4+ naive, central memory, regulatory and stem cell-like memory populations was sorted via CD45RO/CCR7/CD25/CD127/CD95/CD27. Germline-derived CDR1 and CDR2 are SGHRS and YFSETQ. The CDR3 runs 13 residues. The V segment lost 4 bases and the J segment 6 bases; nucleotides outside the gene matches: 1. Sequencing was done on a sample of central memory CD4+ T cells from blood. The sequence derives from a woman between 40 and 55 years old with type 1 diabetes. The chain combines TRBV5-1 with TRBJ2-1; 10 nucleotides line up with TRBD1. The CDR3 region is CASSRTGGNEQFF. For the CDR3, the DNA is TGCGCCAGCAGCAGGACAGGGGGCAATGAGCAGTTCTTC. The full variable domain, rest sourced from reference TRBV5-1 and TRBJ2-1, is KAGVTQTPRYLIKTRGQQVTLSCSPISGHRSVSWYQQTPGQGLQFLFEYFSETQRNKGNFPGRFSGRQFSNSRSEMNVSTLELGDSALYLCASSRTGGNEQFFGPGTRLTVL.